This passage covers 17 T cell receptor beta chains from one sample sequenced in a study of blood T cells in healthy people across ages. A second 7 to 11 cycle PCR used barcoded and J-beta primers. MiXCR, run by TCRdb on the 5' RACE reads, gives a single entry per CDR3 protein. The table records under 850,000 distinct CDR3 sequences, roughly 40% of them present only once. Sequencing was carried out using blood. The receptors originated from a young man in good health.

This chain joins TRBV2 and TRBJ2-7; 7 nucleotides align to TRBD1. Germline loops: CDR1 SNHLY, CDR2 FYNNEI. Trimming took 10 bases from V and 2 from J; bases not matched to a gene: 8. The CDR3 has 13 amino acids. CDR3 bases: TGTGCCACTACAGGGGTCGATACCTACGAGCAGTACTTC. Translation gives CATTGVDTYEQYF.

The V gene is TRBV2, the J gene TRBJ1-4, with 7 nucleotides matching TRBD1. Germline V CDR1 and CDR2: SNHLY, FYNNEI. The CDR3 length is 15 residues. Trimming removed 6 bases from V and 7 bases from J; junction bases left unmatched: 11. In DNA, the CDR3 is TGTGCCAGCAGCCTACAGGGGCTTGGAGCTGAAAAACTGTTTTTT. Its protein product is CASSLQGLGAEKLFF.

This clonotype has more than one count but fewer than ten. The chain links TRBV21-1 to TRBJ2-2; TRBD1 is the table's D call, not checked against the DNA. TRBV21-1 is a recognized pseudogene. The CDR3 contains 15 residues. CDR3 in DNA: TGTGCCAGCAGCAAAGAGGGACAGGGTGCCGGGGAGCTGTTTTTT. The encoded protein is CASSKEGQGAGELFF.

Regarding this clonotype: The junction does not match germline at one end; this may be a read error. This chain joins TRBV27 and TRBJ1-1; D possibly corresponds to TRBD1 (6 bases). Per the germline V gene, CDR1 is MNHEY and CDR2 is SMNVEV (reference sequence). The CDR3 consists of 17 residues. The CDR3 here is CAGSLSVPGGGNTEAFF. The CDR3 DNA follows: TGTGCCGGCAGTTTATCGGTTCCCGGAGGGGGAAACACTGAAGCTTTCTTT.

Ten or more counts support this clonotype. The chain links TRBV5-1 to TRBJ2-1; tentative D call: TRBD2 (7 bases). The length of the CDR3 is 16 residues. The germline V gene has CDR1 SGHRS and CDR2 YFSETQ. V dropped 0 bases and J dropped 8 bases, with 18 bases sitting between them. The CDR3, as DNA: TGCGCCAGCAGCTTGGCCGTAGGGGGGGCCTCTTATGAGCAGTTCTTC. Amino acids: CASSLAVGGASYEQFF. The entire variable domain, with the rest obtained from reference TRBV5-1 and TRBJ2-1, is as follows: KAGVTQTPRYLIKTRGQQVTLSCSPISGHRSVSWYQQTPGQGLQFLFEYFSETQRNKGNFPGRFSGRQFSNSRSEMNVSTLELGDSALYLCASSLAVGGASYEQFFGPGTRLTVL.

The J gene is TRBJ1-1, the V gene TRBV16, with D unresolved. Germline lookup yields CDR1 KGHSY and CDR2 FQNENV. Trimming stripped 3 bases from V and 1 base from J, with 6 bases between. The CDR3 is 13 residues long. This CDR3 is CASSHSRNTEAFF. The CDR3 region has the DNA TGTGCCAGCAGCCATTCGAGGAACACTGAAGCTTTCTTT.

About this clonotype: A much larger clone is a single base away; this may be a read error. The genes are TRBV10-3 and TRBJ1-2; TRBD1 agrees at 9 bases. This CDR3 spans 14 amino acids. Germline V lookup: CDR1 ENHRY, CDR2 SYGVKD. V lost 6 bases, J lost 2 bases, and 4 bases stayed unmatched. Here the CDR3 DNA reads TGTGCCATCAGCCCCGGGACAGGGAACTATGGCTACACCTTC. Translating gives CAISPGTGNYGYTF.

This clonotype was recorded a few times. The chain is built from TRBV5-1 and TRBJ1-4; D remains unclear. The CDR3 loop spans 12 amino acids. V was shortened by 5 bases and J by 1 base, with 3 bases between the two germline ends. The germline CDR1 and CDR2 sequences are SGHRS and YFSETQ. CDR3 protein: CASRLTNEKLFF. The CDR3 bases are TGCGCCAGCAGGTTAACTAATGAAAAACTGTTTTTT.

The rearrangement joins TRBV2 to TRBJ2-3; D might be TRBD2 (6 bases). The CDR3 sequence is 16 residues long. V lost 7 bases, J lost 0 bases, and 17 bases lay in between. Germline assignment: CDR1 SNHLY and CDR2 FYNNEI. The CDR3 DNA is TGTGCCAGCATGGGGGAGGATAGATCTAGCACAGATACGCAGTATTTT. It encodes CASMGEDRSSTDTQYF. Full variable domain (rest looked up from reference TRBV2 and TRBJ2-3): EPEVTQTPSHQVTQMGQEVILRCVPISNHLYFYWYRQILGQKVEFLVSFYNNEISEKSEIFDDQFSVERPDGSNFTLKIRSTKLEDSAMYFCASMGEDRSSTDTQYFGPGTRLTVL.

The chain employs TRBV20-1 and TRBJ1-2, with D unclear. The ends were cut back, 0 bases at V and 4 bases at J, with 12 bases in the middle. Germline-derived CDR1 and CDR2 are DFQATT and SNEGSKA (reference sequence). The CDR3 contains 14 residues. The CDR3 DNA follows: TGCAGTGCTAGAGATCCCGACATCTCCTATGGCTACACCTTC. Translated, it gives CSARDPDISYGYTF.

This sequence joins TRBV6-7 and TRBJ2-2, with a tentative D call TRBD1 (5 bases). TRBV6-7 is noted as an ORF with a role that remains uncertain. The V and J ends lost 5 bases and 4 bases respectively, with 14 bases between them. This CDR3 is built from 15 residues. The CDR3 sequence: CASSNGHLATGELFF. CDR3 DNA sequence: TGTGCCAGCAGTAATGGACACCTTGCCACCGGGGAGCTGTTTTTT.

This clonotype came up many times. This sequence joins TRBV7-9 and TRBJ1-2; weak D call: TRBD1 (5 bases). CDR1 and CDR2 (germline): SEHNR, FQNEAQ (reference sequence). The CDR3 runs 15 residues. V dropped 1 base and J dropped 4 bases, with 13 bases sitting between them. The CDR3 DNA sequence: TGTGCCAGCAGCTTAGGTGGGGACCGACGCTATGGCTACACCTTC. Translated: CASSLGGDRRYGYTF. The full variable domain, its missing parts supplied by reference TRBV7-9 and TRBJ1-2, is DTGVSQNPRHKITKRGQNVTFRCDPISEHNRLYWYRQTLGQGPEFLTYFQNEAQLEKSRLLSDRFSAERPKGSFSTLEIQRTEQGDSAMYLCASSLGGDRRYGYTFGSGTRLTVV.

In regard to this clonotype: A read error is possible here, since a much larger clone lies one base away. This chain's CDR3 is CAISEGENYGCTF. The CDR3, as DNA: TGTGCCATCAGTGAGGGAGAGAACTATGGCTGCACCTTC. The genes are TRBV10-3 and TRBJ1-2, with unresolved D. Germline CDR1 is ENHRY and CDR2 is SYGVKD. The CDR3 totals 13 residues.

This clonotype was found a few times. The chain uses TRBV20-1 and TRBJ1-5; 8 bases align to TRBD1. There are 13 residues in the CDR3. The germline V gene encodes CDR1 DFQATT and CDR2 SNEGSKA (reference sequence). V shed 5 bases and J 4 bases; nucleotides not matched to a gene: 4. CDR3 amino acids: CSAEDRVNQPQHF. As DNA, the CDR3 is TGCAGTGCTGAGGACAGGGTGAATCAGCCCCAGCATTTT.

As concerns this clonotype: A read error is possible here, since a much larger clone lies one base away. The genes are TRBV10-3 and TRBJ2-5, with D possibly TRBD1 on 5 matching bases. Looked up from germline, CDR1 is ENHRY and CDR2 is SYGVKD. This CDR3 is 13 amino acids long. The CDR3 sequence is CTISEDNQETQYF. CDR3 DNA: TGTACCATCAGTGAGGACAACCAAGAGACCCAGTACTTC.

This chain uses TRBV10-3 with TRBJ2-3, with 12 bases identical to TRBD2. The CDR3 covers 20 residues. CDR1 is ENHRY and CDR2 is SYGVKD in the germline V gene. The V and J ends lost 6 bases and 0 bases, in that order; junction bases with no gene match: 16. CDR3 sequence: CAIRSTRATSGSYSTDTQYF. CDR3 nucleotides: TGTGCCATCAGATCGACAAGGGCGACTAGCGGGAGCTATAGCACAGATACGCAGTATTTT.

This clonotype was detected ten times or more. The V gene is TRBV10-3, the J gene TRBJ1-1; a possible D gene is TRBD1 (5 bases). CDR1 and CDR2 from the germline V gene are ENHRY and SYGVKD. Trimming removed 3 bases from V and 3 bases from J, with 11 bases in between. The CDR3 runs to 14 residues. The CDR3 sequence is CAISDAGPDTEAFF. As DNA, the CDR3 is TGTGCCATCAGTGACGCGGGACCCGACACTGAAGCTTTCTTT.